This T cell receptor beta chain was recorded in a study of control samples from healthy donors and cancer patients. With V trimmed by 9 bases and J by 3 bases, 16 bases remained unmatched. This CDR3 is 16 amino acids long. Germline V gene data show CDR1 as MNHEY and CDR2 as SMNVEV (reference sequence). Only in-frame clones appear in the TCRdb table, and some are missing; sequencing was by immunoSEQ multiplex PCR. This sample has about 130,000 clones, with 75% to 95% found just once. This clone was detected only once. The receptor was isolated from a man aged 18 to 29 in good health. The V gene is TRBV27, the J gene TRBJ2-5, with TRBD2 matching 7 bases. Sequences were obtained from blood. The CDR3 loop reads CARPPGEGSGEETQYF. The CDR3 nucleotides are TGTGCCAGACCCCCGGGGGAGGGCTCGGGGGAAGAGACCCAGTACTTC.